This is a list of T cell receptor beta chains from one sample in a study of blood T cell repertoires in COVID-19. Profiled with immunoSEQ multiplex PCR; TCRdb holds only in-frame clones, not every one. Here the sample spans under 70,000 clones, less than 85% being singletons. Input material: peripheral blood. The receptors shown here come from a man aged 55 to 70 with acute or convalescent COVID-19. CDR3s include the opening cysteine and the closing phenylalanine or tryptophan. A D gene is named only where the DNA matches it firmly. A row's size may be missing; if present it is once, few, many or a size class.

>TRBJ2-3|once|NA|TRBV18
CASSPPGADTQYF
TGTGCCAGCTCACCACCTGGAGCCGATACGCAGTATTTT
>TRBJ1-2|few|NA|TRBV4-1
CASSYEMGDTYGYTF
TGCGCCAGCAGCTACGAAATGGGAGATACCTATGGCTACACCTTC
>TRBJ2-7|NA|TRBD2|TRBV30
CAWRGSGTPREQYF
TGTGCCTGGAGGGGTAGCGGGACCCCTAGGGAGCAGTACTTC
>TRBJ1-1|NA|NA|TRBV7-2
CASSSGAMNTEAFF
TGTGCCAGCAGCTCAGGGGCCATGAACACTGAAGCTTTCTTT
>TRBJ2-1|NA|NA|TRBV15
CATSRDRGANEQFF
TGTGCCACCAGCAGAGACAGGGGGGCCAATGAGCAGTTCTTC
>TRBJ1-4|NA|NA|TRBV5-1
CASSSIGGAVATNEKLFF
TGCGCCAGCAGCTCCATAGGGGGGGCTGTTGCAACTAATGAAAAACTGTTTTTT
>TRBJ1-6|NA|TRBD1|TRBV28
CASSLIFGQGVTSPLHF
TGTGCCAGCAGTCTAATTTTTGGACAGGGAGTGACTTCACCCCTCCACTTT
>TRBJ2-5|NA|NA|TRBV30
CAWSPLSGRQETQYF
TGTGCCTGGAGCCCCCTATCGGGGAGGCAAGAGACCCAGTACTTC
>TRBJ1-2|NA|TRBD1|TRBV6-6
CASSYDMDRVGYTF
TGTGCCAGCAGTTACGATATGGACAGGGTTGGCTACACCTTC
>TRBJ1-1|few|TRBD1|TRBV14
CASSQTGVGMNTEAFF
TGTGCCAGCAGCCAGACAGGGGTAGGAATGAACACTGAAGCTTTCTTT
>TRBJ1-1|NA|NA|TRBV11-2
CASSPGLGRQTNTEAFF
TGTGCCAGCAGCCCAGGTTTGGGCCGGCAGACGAACACTGAAGCTTTCTTT
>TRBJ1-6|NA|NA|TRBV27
CASSLKPHQYNSPLHF
TGTGCCAGCAGTTTAAAGCCGCATCAATATAATTCACCCCTCCACTTT
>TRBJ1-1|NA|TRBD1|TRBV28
CASRVQGPSNTEAFF
TGTGCCAGCAGGGTACAGGGGCCATCGAACACTGAAGCTTTCTTT
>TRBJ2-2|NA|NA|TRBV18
CASSPLLAQHTGELFF
TGTGCCAGCTCACCACTTTTGGCACAGCACACCGGGGAGCTGTTTTTT